The entry below gives a single T cell receptor beta chain sequence along with its context. Its antigen is undetermined. This specimen belongs to a study of T cell responses to AZD1222 COVID-19 vaccine. The study, taken as a whole, reports: The donor group comprised mostly white British people and more females; the analysis possibly underestimated clonal diversity. Unmutated variant regions are reportedly the target of nearly half of TCRs that are spike-specific. Increased Spike-specific TCR breadth and depth were observed after two AZD1222 doses.

Trimming stripped 0 bases from V and 7 bases from J, with 3 bases between. The CDR3 is made up of 11 amino acids. Germline V CDR1 and CDR2: LGHNA, YNFKEQ. The assay was immunoSEQ multiplex PCR, and TCRdb's table has in-frame clones only and misses some. The table includes around 66,000 clones, 88% detected once. The chain recombines TRBV4-2 with TRBJ1-2; no clear D. The sample here was peripheral blood, taken 28 days after the second dose of the MenACWY control vaccine. The sequence came from an adult who received the MenACWY meningococcal vaccine as a control. CDR3 in amino acids: CASSQERGYTF. In nucleotides, the CDR3 is TGTGCCAGCAGCCAAGAGCGTGGCTACACCTTC.